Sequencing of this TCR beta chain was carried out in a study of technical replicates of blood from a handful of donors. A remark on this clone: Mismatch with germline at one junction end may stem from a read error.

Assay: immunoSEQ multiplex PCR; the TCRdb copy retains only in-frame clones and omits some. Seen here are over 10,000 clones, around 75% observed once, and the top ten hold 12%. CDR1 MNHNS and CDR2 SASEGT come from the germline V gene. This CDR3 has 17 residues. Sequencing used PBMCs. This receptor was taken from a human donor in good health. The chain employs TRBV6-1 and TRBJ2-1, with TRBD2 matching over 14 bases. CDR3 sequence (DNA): TGTGCCAGCAGAGAAGAAGGACTAGCGGGAGGTTACAATGAGCAGTTCTTC. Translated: CASREEGLAGGYNEQFF.